This passage covers 27 T cell receptor beta chains from one sample sequenced in a study of shared clonotypes between healthy human individuals. In the naive CD8 group, cells lacked CD45RO and were positively selected for CCR7, so terminally differentiated effector memory CD45RA+ cells were left out. This table comes from immunoSEQ multiplex PCR, and its TCRdb copy is limited to in-frame clones, with some not included. This table has about 800,000 clones, around 96% appearing once. The sequenced material came from naive CD8+ T cells sorted from blood. Receptors originate from a man aged 25 to 40 in good health.

The gene calls are TRBV11-3 and TRBJ2-1; perhaps TRBD2 as D (6 bases). With 3 bases removed from V and 7 bases from J, the gap between germline ends came to 16 bases. The CDR3 contains 15 residues. From germline, CDR1 is SGHNT and CDR2 YENEEA. For the CDR3, the DNA is TGTGCCAGCAGCTTTGGGGGGTCCTCAAGAAATGAGCAGTTCTTC. This codes for CASSFGGSSRNEQFF.

V usage is TRBV15 and J usage is TRBJ2-7, with 9 positions matching TRBD2. This CDR3 is 16 amino acids long. Germline CDR1 and CDR2: LNHNV and YYDKDF (reference sequence). V lost 0 bases, J lost 4 bases, and 7 bases stayed unmatched. CDR3 DNA sequence: TGTGCCACCAGCAGAGATAGGACTAGCGTTTTATACGAGCAGTACTTC. As protein: CATSRDRTSVLYEQYF.

CDR3 sequence reads: CASSQDRGYEQFF. The CDR3 region has the DNA TGTGCCAGCAGCCAGGACAGGGGCTATGAGCAGTTCTTC. The V and J genes are TRBV6-5 and TRBJ2-1, with 9 bases matching TRBD1. CDR3 size: 13 residues. V gave up 6 bases and J gave up 8 bases; unmatched junction bases: 5. The germline gives CDR1 MNHEY, CDR2 SVGAGI.

This sequence joins TRBV6-6 and TRBJ2-7; D ambiguous. The CDR3 sequence is 15 residues long. Per germline, CDR1 MNHNY and CDR2 SVGAGI (reference sequence). The ends were cut back, 2 bases at V and 3 bases at J, with 14 bases in the middle. CDR3 coding DNA: TGTGCCAGCAGTTACCGGATAGAAAGAGACTACGAGCAGTACTTC. Translated: CASSYRIERDYEQYF.

This sequence joins TRBV19 and TRBJ2-7; the match to TRBD2 covers 11 bases. The length of the CDR3 is 15 residues. The V gene end was trimmed by 8 bases and the J gene end by 2 bases; junction bases not matched to a gene: 8. CDR1 and CDR2 from the germline V gene are LNHDA and SQIVND (reference sequence). CDR3: CASSWTSGSTYEQYF. CDR3 DNA sequence: TGTGCCAGTTCTTGGACTAGCGGGTCAACCTACGAGCAGTACTTC.

V usage is TRBV19 and J usage is TRBJ2-7; 9 nucleotides align to TRBD1. Germline V gives CDR1 LNHDA, CDR2 SQIVND (reference sequence). V was pared by 1 base and J by 5 bases, with 9 bases of the junction left unmatched. CDR3 length: 16 residues. The CDR3 loop is CASSIGSGQGSHEQYF. The CDR3, as DNA: TGTGCCAGTAGTATAGGTTCGGGACAGGGTTCCCACGAGCAGTACTTC.

V usage is TRBV4-1 and J usage is TRBJ2-7; 8 bases map to TRBD1. This CDR3 is built from 16 residues. From germline, CDR1 is MGHRA and CDR2 YSYEKL. The J segment lost 5 bases and the V segment lost 0 bases, leaving 9 bases of the junction unmatched. Here the CDR3 DNA reads TGCGCCAGCAGCCAAGATTTTAGGACAGGGCTTGACGAGCAGTACTTC. The encoded protein is CASSQDFRTGLDEQYF.

The chain is built from TRBV5-6 and TRBJ2-1, with 8 bases that match TRBD2. The CDR3 totals 12 residues. The J segment lost 14 bases and the V segment lost 4 bases, leaving 8 bases of the junction unmatched. Germline CDR1 and CDR2: SGHDT and YYEEEE. CDR3 sequence: CASSPVAGGKFF. In nucleotides, the CDR3 is TGTGCCAGCAGCCCGGTGGCGGGAGGCAAGTTCTTC.

The V and J genes are TRBV6-5 and TRBJ2-7, with TRBD2 identical over 10 bases. Germline-derived CDR1 and CDR2 are MNHEY and SVGAGI. CDR3 size: 15 residues. Losses at the gene ends were 5 bases for V and 0 bases for J; bases not matched to a gene: 4. CDR3 in DNA: TGTGCCAGCAGTCTAGGACTAGCGGCCTCCTACGAGCAGTACTTC. This translates into CASSLGLAASYEQYF.

The chain has TRBV4-3 and TRBJ1-4; a possible D gene is TRBD1 (5 bases). V was clipped by 2 bases and J by 8 bases, with 15 bases between them. Germline CDR1 is LGHNA and CDR2 is YSLEER. This CDR3 is 15 amino acids long. The CDR3 loop reads CASSQIGQGYEKLFF. The CDR3 nucleotides read TGCGCCAGCAGCCAAATAGGGCAGGGATACGAAAAACTGTTTTTT.

In this sample, this clone turned up once. In the same sample, other DNA sequences code for this CDR3. The chain employs TRBV9 and TRBJ2-7; a weak D match, TRBD1 (5 bases). The CDR3 has 12 amino acids. V lost 4 bases and J lost 4, with 9 bases in between. Germline CDR1 is SGDLS and CDR2 is YYNGEE. Here the CDR3 reads CASSPRGYEQYF. DNA for the CDR3: TGTGCCAGCAGCCCAAGGGGTTACGAGCAGTACTTC.

This clone was observed a single time. One end of the junction varies from germline; a read error may be responsible. V is TRBV11-2 and J is TRBJ2-5, with D perhaps TRBD1 or TRBD2 (5 bases each). Per germline, CDR1 SGHAT and CDR2 FQNNGV. The CDR3 runs to 12 residues. The CDR3 loop is CASSLGVRVDHF. Written as DNA, the CDR3 is TGTGCCAGCAGCTTGGGGGTCCGAGTGGATCACTTC.

This clone was detected only a few times. The rearrangement joins TRBV4-3 to TRBJ2-1; no reliable D call. V was shortened by 1 base and J by 8 bases, with 9 bases between the two germline ends. CDR1 is LGHNA and CDR2 is YSLEER in the germline V gene. The CDR3 runs 13 residues. The CDR3 sequence: CASSQALVYEQFF. CDR3 nucleotides: TGCGCCAGCAGCCAAGCCCTAGTCTATGAGCAGTTCTTC.

The chain is built from TRBV18 and TRBJ2-7, with D tentatively TRBD2 (5 bases). The V gene lost 2 bases and the J gene lost 7 bases, with 12 bases spanning the gap. CDR1 and CDR2 from the germline V gene are KGHSH and LQKENI. This CDR3 has 13 residues. CDR3 residues: CASSPYAGGEQYF. CDR3 coding DNA: TGTGCCAGCTCACCATATGCAGGCGGGGAGCAGTACTTC.

The chain combines TRBV6-1 with TRBJ2-7, with 7 bases that match TRBD2. CDR1 is MNHNS and CDR2 is SASEGT in the germline V gene. The J segment lost 2 bases and the V segment lost 1 base, leaving 17 bases of the junction unmatched. This CDR3 has 19 amino acids. The CDR3 sequence: CASSEVAGTTTLGPYEQYF. The CDR3, as DNA: TGTGCCAGCAGTGAAGTAGCCGGGACTACCACCTTAGGCCCCTACGAGCAGTACTTC.

The gene calls are TRBV27 and TRBJ2-1; possible D gene TRBD1, 6 bases. This CDR3 is built from 15 residues. Trimming removed 6 bases at V and 8 bases at J, with 20 bases between. Germline assignment: CDR1 MNHEY and CDR2 SMNVEV (reference sequence). As DNA, the CDR3 is TGTGCCAGCAGGTCATTTTCGAGGGGGAACGATGAGCAGTTCTTC. Its protein is CASRSFSRGNDEQFF.

The chain is built from TRBV5-1 and TRBJ2-7; D unresolved. CDR1 is SGHRS, CDR2 YFSETQ, per germline. This CDR3 comprises 13 residues. Trimming removed 0 bases from V and 2 bases from J, with 6 bases in between. CDR3 amino acids: CASSLVETYEQYF. The CDR3, as DNA: TGCGCCAGCAGCTTGGTGGAAACCTACGAGCAGTACTTC.

The J gene is TRBJ1-3, the V gene TRBV7-8; TRBD1 might be the D (5 bases). Trimming shortened V by 1 base and J by 4 bases, and 11 bases separated the two germline ends. CDR3 size: 15 residues. CDR1 SGHVS and CDR2 FQNEAQ come from the germline V gene. CDR3 bases: TGTGCCAGCAGCTTAGGCCAGGGTTCAGGAAACACCATATATTTT. Its protein product is CASSLGQGSGNTIYF.

This sequence joins TRBV9 and TRBJ1-1; 7 nucleotides line up with TRBD1. The length of the CDR3 is 12 residues. J was trimmed by 7 bases and V by 3 bases; bases with no gene match: 3. Looked up from germline, CDR1 is SGDLS and CDR2 is YYNGEE. The CDR3 reads CASSGRQGEAFF. DNA for the CDR3: TGTGCCAGCAGCGGTAGACAGGGTGAAGCTTTCTTT.

This chain connects TRBV2 to TRBJ2-2, with 12 positions matching TRBD2. J lost 5 bases, V lost 6 bases, and 7 bases had no gene match. Germline CDR1 and CDR2: SNHLY and FYNNEI. The CDR3 contains 16 residues. This chain's CDR3 is CASREGLAGSTGELFF. The CDR3 region has the DNA TGTGCCAGCAGAGAGGGACTAGCGGGTAGTACCGGGGAGCTGTTTTTT.

CDR3 amino acids: CASSLLDRGRPNEQYF. The CDR3 DNA follows: TGTGCCAGCAGCTTATTGGACAGGGGGCGGCCCAACGAGCAGTACTTC. The V gene is TRBV7-9, the J gene TRBJ2-7; 11 bases are shared with TRBD1. Trimming at V came to 2 bases and at J to 5 bases, leaving 8 bases not matched to a gene. This CDR3 spans 16 amino acids. CDR1 is SEHNR, CDR2 FQNEAQ, per germline (reference sequence).

Turning to this clone: At the DNA level, this CDR3 is encoded by other sequences in the same sample as well. Here the CDR3 reads CSVELAGSSYEQYF. CDR3 bases: TGCAGCGTTGAACTAGCGGGAAGCTCCTACGAGCAGTACTTC. V and J are TRBV29-1 and TRBJ2-7; 9 bases map to TRBD2. Germline V CDR1 and CDR2: SQVTM, ANQGSEA. CDR3 size: 14 residues. Trimming took 2 bases from V and 0 from J; bases not matched to a gene: 2.

The chain joins TRBV7-9 to TRBJ2-1, with D perhaps matching TRBD1 (5 bases). The V gene lost 6 bases and the J gene lost 4 bases, with 16 bases spanning the gap. This CDR3 comprises 15 residues. Germline loops: CDR1 SEHNR, CDR2 FQNEAQ (reference sequence). The CDR3, as DNA: TGTGCCAGCAGTTCTCCTCAGGGCGATTACAATGAGCAGTTCTTC. Protein product: CASSSPQGDYNEQFF. Based on the CDR3 plus reference TRBV7-9 and TRBJ2-1, the full variable domain is DTGVSQNPRHKITKRGQNVTFRCDPISEHNRLYWYRQTLGQGPEFLTYFQNEAQLEKSRLLSDRFSAERPKGSFSTLEIQRTEQGDSAMYLCASSSPQGDYNEQFFGPGTRLTVL.

About this clone itself: This same CDR3 is encoded by further DNA sequences in the sample. CDR3 loop: CASSLVGDQPQHF. In nucleotides, the CDR3 is TGTGCCAGCAGCTTAGTAGGGGACCAGCCCCAGCATTTT. The chain has TRBV7-9 and TRBJ1-5, with D maybe TRBD1 (5 bases). This CDR3 has 13 amino acids. Germline CDR1 and CDR2: SEHNR and FQNEAQ (reference sequence). Trimming removed 1 base from V and 7 bases from J, with 8 bases in between.

The V and J genes are TRBV28 and TRBJ2-1; 9 bases are a match to TRBD2. Trimming took 5 bases from V and 7 from J; bases not matched to a gene: 6. CDR1 is MDHEN and CDR2 is SYDVKM in the germline V gene. This CDR3 region has 14 residues. CDR3 DNA sequence: TGTGCCAGCAGTCTAGCGGGGTTGGGGAATGAGCAGTTCTTC. Residues: CASSLAGLGNEQFF. The full variable domain, with the rest looked up from reference TRBV28 and TRBJ2-1, is DVKVTQSSRYLVKRTGEKVFLECVQDMDHENMFWYRQDPGLGLRLIYFSYDVKMKEKGDIPEGYSVSREKKERFSLILESASTNQTSMYLCASSLAGLGNEQFFGPGTRLTVL.

This clone was detected once. This is likely a read error, given that the CDR3 carries no conserved phenylalanine or tryptophan at its end. Because the CDR3's place on the DNA is in doubt, the DNA is left out and the CDR3 is given as listed by TCRdb. This chain connects TRBV11-2 to TRBJ2-7; the table's TRBD1 call for D was not verified on the DNA. Per the germline V gene, CDR1 is SGHAT and CDR2 is FQNNGV. With termini counted, the CDR3 has 12 amino acids. CDR3 in amino acids: CASSGTGSTFFP.

The chain uses TRBV27 and TRBJ2-7; a possible D gene is TRBD1 (6 bases). Trimming cost V 5 bases and J 1 base, with 15 bases left between them. The CDR3 contains 15 residues. CDR1 is MNHEY, CDR2 SMNVEV, per germline (reference sequence). The CDR3 nucleotides are TGTGCCAGCAGTATCTCCTACAGGGTATCCTACGAGCAGTACTTC. This codes for CASSISYRVSYEQYF.